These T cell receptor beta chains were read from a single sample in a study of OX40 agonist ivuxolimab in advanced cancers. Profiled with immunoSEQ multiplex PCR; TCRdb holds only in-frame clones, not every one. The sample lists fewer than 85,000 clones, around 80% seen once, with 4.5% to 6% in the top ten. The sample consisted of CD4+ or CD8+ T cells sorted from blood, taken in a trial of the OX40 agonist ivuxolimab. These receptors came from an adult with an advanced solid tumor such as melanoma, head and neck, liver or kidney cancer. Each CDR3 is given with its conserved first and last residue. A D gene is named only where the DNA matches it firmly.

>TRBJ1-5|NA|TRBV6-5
CASSYKAGSGNQPQHF
TGTGCCAGCAGTTACAAGGCAGGGAGTGGCAATCAGCCCCAGCATTTT
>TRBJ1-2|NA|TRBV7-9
CASSDRLSYGYTF
TGTGCCAGCAGCGATAGACTGTCCTATGGCTACACCTTC
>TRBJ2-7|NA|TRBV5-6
CASSRDRYEQYF
TGTGCCAGCAGCCGCGATAGATACGAGCAGTACTTC
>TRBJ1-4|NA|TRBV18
CASSPSTGFREKLFF
TGTGCCAGCTCACCGTCTACGGGGTTTCGGGAAAAACTGTTTTTT
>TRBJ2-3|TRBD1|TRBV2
CASSEDRGLVDTQYF
TGTGCCAGCAGCGAGGACAGGGGGCTTGTAGATACGCAGTATTTT
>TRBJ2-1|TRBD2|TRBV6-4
CASSALAGSSYNEQFF
TGTGCCAGCAGTGCCTTAGCGGGTAGCTCCTACAATGAGCAGTTCTTC
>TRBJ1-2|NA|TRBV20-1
CSASLDRIYTF
TGCAGTGCTAGTCTTGACAGGATTTACACCTTC
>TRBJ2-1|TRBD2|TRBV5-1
CASSLGQRGVPKEQFF
TGCGCCAGCAGCTTGGGCCAGCGGGGGGTTCCCAAGGAGCAGTTCTTC
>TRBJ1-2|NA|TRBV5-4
CASSRTTGENYGYTF
TGTGCCAGCAGCCGTACGACAGGAGAAAACTATGGCTACACCTTC
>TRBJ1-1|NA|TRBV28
CASSSHGGGWTEAFF
TGTGCCAGCAGTTCCCATGGGGGGGGCTGGACTGAAGCTTTCTTT
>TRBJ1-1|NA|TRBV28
CASSFVGIAEAFF
TGTGCCAGCAGTTTTGTAGGGATCGCTGAAGCTTTCTTT
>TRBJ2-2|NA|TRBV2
CASSESASGELFF
TGTGCCAGCAGTGAGTCGGCGTCCGGGGAGCTGTTTTTT
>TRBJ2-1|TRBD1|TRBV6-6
CASSYGTAHNEQFF
TGTGCCAGCAGTTACGGGACAGCACACAATGAGCAGTTCTTC
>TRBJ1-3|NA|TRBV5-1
CASSRGGTEGNTIYF
TGCGCCAGCAGCCGGGGGGGCACTGAAGGAAACACCATATATTTT
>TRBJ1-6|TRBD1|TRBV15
CATSRDISSLPGQPYNSPLHF
TGTGCCACCAGCAGAGATATCTCCTCCCTACCGGGACAGCCTTATAATTCACCCCTCCACTTT
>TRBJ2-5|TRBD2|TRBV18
CASSPRLAEETQYF
TGTGCCAGCTCACCGAGACTAGCGGAGGAGACCCAGTACTTC
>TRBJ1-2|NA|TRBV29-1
CSVLRQELNYGYTF
TGCAGCGTCCTCCGACAGGAGCTTAACTATGGCTACACCTTC
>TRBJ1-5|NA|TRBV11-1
CASSSSGQPQHF
TGTGCCAGCAGCTCCTCAGGGCAGCCCCAGCATTTT
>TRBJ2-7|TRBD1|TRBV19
CASSTRTGSYEQYF
TGTGCCAGTAGTACCAGGACAGGGTCCTACGAGCAGTACTTC
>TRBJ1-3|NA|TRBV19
CASSIGPASGNTIYF
TGTGCCAGTAGTATTGGGCCAGCCTCTGGAAACACCATATATTTT
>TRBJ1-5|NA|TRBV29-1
CSVGWSNQPQHF
TGCAGCGTTGGGTGGAGCAATCAGCCCCAGCATTTT
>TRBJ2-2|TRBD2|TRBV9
CASSVFSGGRNTGELFF
TGTGCCAGCAGCGTTTTTAGCGGGGGAAGGAACACCGGGGAGCTGTTTTTT
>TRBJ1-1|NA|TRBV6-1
CASMEEHTEAFF
TGTGCCAGCATGGAGGAGCACACTGAAGCTTTCTTT
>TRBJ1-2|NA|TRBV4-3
CASSQDQGMGYGYTF
TGCGCCAGCAGCCAAGATCAAGGGATGGGATATGGCTACACCTTC
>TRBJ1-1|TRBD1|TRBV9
CASSVSISGTGAMNTEAFF
TGTGCCAGCAGCGTCTCAATCTCCGGGACAGGCGCCATGAACACTGAAGCTTTCTTT